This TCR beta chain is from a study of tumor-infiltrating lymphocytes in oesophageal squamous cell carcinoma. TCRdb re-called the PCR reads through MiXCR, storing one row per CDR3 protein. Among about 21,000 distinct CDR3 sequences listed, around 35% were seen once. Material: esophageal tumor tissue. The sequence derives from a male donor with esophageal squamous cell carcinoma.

CDR3 in amino acids: CASSASSNEQFF. DNA of the CDR3: TGTGCCAGCAGCGCTTCAAGCAATGAGCAGTTCTTC. The rearrangement links TRBV9 to TRBJ2-1; D is unclear. V gave up 3 bases and J gave up 6 bases, with 7 bases separating them. The length of the CDR3 is 12 residues. Per germline, CDR1 SGDLS and CDR2 YYNGEE.